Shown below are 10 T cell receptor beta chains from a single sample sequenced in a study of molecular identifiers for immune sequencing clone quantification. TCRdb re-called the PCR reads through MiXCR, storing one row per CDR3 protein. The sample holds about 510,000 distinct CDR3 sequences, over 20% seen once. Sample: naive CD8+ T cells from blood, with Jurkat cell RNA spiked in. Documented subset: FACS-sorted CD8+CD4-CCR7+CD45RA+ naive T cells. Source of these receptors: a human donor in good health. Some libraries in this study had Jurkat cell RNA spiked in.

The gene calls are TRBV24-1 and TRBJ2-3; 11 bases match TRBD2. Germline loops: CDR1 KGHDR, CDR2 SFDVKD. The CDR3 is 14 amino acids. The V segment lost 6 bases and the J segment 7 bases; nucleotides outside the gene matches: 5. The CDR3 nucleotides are TGTGCCACCAGTCCGACTAGCGGGATAAATACGCAGTATTTT. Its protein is CATSPTSGINTQYF.

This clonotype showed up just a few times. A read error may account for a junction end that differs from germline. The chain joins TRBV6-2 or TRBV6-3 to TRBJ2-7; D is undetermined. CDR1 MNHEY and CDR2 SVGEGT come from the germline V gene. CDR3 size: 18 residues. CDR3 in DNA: TGTGCCAGCAGTCCTTACGTGACCTCGGCCAAAACCCCCTACGGGCAGTACTTC. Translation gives CASSPYVTSAKTPYGQYF.

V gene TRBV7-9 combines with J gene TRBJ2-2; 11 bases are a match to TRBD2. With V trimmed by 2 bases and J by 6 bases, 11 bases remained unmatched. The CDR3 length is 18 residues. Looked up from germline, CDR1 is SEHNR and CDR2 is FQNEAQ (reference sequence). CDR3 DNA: TGTGCCAGCAGCTTAAGTCTAGCGGGAGGCTCCCATCCCGGGGAGCTGTTTTTT. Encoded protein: CASSLSLAGGSHPGELFF.

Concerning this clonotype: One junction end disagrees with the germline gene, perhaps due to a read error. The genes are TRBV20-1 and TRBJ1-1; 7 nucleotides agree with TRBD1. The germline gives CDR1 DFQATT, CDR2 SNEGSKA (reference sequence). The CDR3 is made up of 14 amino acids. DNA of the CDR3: TGCAGTGCTAGAGATCAAGGGGGCCCCACTGGAGCTTTCTTT. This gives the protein CSARDQGGPTGAFF.

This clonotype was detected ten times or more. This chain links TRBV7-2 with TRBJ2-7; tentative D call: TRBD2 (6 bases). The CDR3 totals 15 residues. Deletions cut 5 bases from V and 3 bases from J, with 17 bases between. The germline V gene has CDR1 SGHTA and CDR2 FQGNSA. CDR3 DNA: TGTGCCAGCAGCACCACCGGGACTTGGATCTACGAGCAGTACTTC. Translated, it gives CASSTTGTWIYEQYF.

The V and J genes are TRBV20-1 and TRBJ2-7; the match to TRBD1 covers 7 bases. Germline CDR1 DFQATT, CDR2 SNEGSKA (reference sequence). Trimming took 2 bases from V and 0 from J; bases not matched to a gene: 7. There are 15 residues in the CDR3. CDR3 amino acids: CSARNRDRSSYEQYF. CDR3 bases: TGCAGTGCTAGAAACCGGGACAGAAGCTCCTACGAGCAGTACTTC.

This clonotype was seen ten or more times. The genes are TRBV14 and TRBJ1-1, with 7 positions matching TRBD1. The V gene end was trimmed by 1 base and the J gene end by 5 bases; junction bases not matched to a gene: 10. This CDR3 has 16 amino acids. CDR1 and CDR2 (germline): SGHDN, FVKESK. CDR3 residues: CASSQADRALGTEAFF. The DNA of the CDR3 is TGTGCCAGCAGCCAAGCTGACAGGGCCCTCGGGACTGAAGCTTTCTTT.

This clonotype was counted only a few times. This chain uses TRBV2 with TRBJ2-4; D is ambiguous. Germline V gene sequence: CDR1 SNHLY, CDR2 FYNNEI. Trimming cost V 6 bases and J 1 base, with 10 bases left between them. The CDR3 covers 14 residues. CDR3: CASSILEAKNIQYF. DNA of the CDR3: TGTGCCAGCAGCATACTCGAGGCCAAAAACATTCAGTACTTC.

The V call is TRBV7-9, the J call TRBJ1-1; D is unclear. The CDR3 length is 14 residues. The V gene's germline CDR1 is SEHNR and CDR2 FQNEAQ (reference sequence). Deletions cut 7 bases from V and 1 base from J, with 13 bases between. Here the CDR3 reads CASTAQSTNTEAFF. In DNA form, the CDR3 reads TGTGCCAGCACCGCACAGAGCACGAACACTGAAGCTTTCTTT.

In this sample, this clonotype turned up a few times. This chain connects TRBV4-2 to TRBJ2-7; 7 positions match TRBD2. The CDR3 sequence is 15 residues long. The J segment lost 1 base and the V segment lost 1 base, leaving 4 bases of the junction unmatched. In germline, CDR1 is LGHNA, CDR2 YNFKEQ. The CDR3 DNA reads TGTGCCAGCAGCCAAGTCCTAGCGGTATCCTACGAGCAGTACTTC. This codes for CASSQVLAVSYEQYF.